This T cell receptor beta chain was profiled in a study of blood T cell repertoires in COVID-19. Germline trimming cut 4 bases from V and 4 bases from J; bases unmatched to any gene: 3. The CDR3 is made up of 14 amino acids. CDR1 is SEHNR, CDR2 FQNEAQ, per germline (reference sequence). This clone was seen a single time. Only in-frame clones appear in the TCRdb table, and some are missing; sequencing was by immunoSEQ multiplex PCR. The table records about 270,000 clones, 81% of them present only once. This TCR was sampled from a woman aged 55 to 70 with active or convalescent COVID-19. Sequencing was performed on peripheral blood. V usage is TRBV7-9 and J usage is TRBJ1-4; 7 nucleotides agree with TRBD1. The CDR3 region is CASSSGQNNEKLFF. CDR3 coding DNA: TGTGCCAGCAGCTCGGGACAGAATAATGAAAAACTGTTTTTT. Together with reference TRBV7-9 and TRBJ1-4, the CDR3 gives the full variable domain: DTGVSQNPRHKITKRGQNVTFRCDPISEHNRLYWYRQTLGQGPEFLTYFQNEAQLEKSRLLSDRFSAERPKGSFSTLEIQRTEQGDSAMYLCASSSGQNNEKLFFGSGTQLSVL.